This TCR beta chain originates from a study of T cells in Graves' hyperthyroidism and ophthalmopathy. Study-level findings and limits: Also found in blood were most expanded thyroid clonotypes above 0.001.

Used for diagnoses were clinical symptoms, serum thyroxine and TRAb, thyroid ultrasound and orbital computed tomography. As concerns this clonotype: The antigen remains unidentified.

This CDR3 has 18 amino acids. Germline CDR1 reads KGHDR; CDR2 reads SFDVKD. V was clipped by 1 base and J by 0 bases, with 15 bases between them. From RNA transcripts, TCR beta CDR3 regions were amplified. In the first-round RT-PCR of the TCR CDR3, the HTBI primer set was used. TCRdb used MiXCR to reprocess the multiplex PCR reads, holding one entry per CDR3 protein. The table records hundreds of thousands of distinct CDR3 sequences, 14% of them present only once. The rearrangement joins TRBV24-1 to TRBJ2-1; D is ambiguous. The TCR comes from a woman under 30 with Graves' hyperthyroidism. What was sequenced was blood. The CDR3 DNA follows: TGTGCCACCAGTGATTTCCTGGGCCCCGACCCCTCCTACAATGAGCAGTTCTTC. Translating gives CATSDFLGPDPSYNEQFF.